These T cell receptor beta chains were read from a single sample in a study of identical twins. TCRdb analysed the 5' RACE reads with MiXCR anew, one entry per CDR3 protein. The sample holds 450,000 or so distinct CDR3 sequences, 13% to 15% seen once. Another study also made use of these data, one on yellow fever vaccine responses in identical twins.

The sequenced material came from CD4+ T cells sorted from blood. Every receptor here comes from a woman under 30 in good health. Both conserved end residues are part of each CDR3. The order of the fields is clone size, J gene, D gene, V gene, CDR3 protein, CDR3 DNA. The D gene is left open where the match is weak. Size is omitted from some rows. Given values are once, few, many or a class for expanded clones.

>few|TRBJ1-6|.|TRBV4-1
CASSQGEPNSPLHF
TGCGCCAGCAGCCAAGGGGAGCCGAATTCACCCCTCCACTTT
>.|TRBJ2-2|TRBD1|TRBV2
CASTLQGSLGELFF
TGTGCCAGCACGCTACAGGGGAGCCTAGGGGAGCTGTTTTTT
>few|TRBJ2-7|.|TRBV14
CASSRSGTYEQYF
TGTGCCAGCAGCCGATCCGGGACCTACGAGCAGTACTTC
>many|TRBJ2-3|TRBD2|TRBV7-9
CASSASGRSADTQYF
TGTGCCAGCAGCGCCTCCGGGAGGTCGGCAGATACGCAGTATTTT
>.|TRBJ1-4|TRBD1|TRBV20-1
CSAWDRGSKLFF
TGCAGTGCTTGGGACAGAGGGAGTAAACTGTTTTTT
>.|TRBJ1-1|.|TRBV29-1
CSVFWGNTEAFF
TGCAGCGTTTTTTGGGGGAACACTGAAGCTTTCTTT
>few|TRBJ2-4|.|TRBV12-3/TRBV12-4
CASSLRENIQYF
TGTGCCAGCAGTTTGCGGGAAAACATTCAGTACTTC
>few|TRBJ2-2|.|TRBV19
CASGAGSHTGELFF
TGTGCCAGTGGAGCAGGAAGTCACACCGGGGAGCTGTTTTTT
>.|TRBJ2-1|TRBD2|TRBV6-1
CASIVPGGVDEQFF
TGTGCCAGCATCGTACCCGGGGGGGTGGATGAGCAGTTCTTC
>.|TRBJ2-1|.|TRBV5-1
CASSSGDVYNEQFF
TGCGCCAGCAGCTCGGGGGACGTTTACAATGAGCAGTTCTTC
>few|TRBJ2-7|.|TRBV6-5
CASSYSGEGSYEQYF
TGTGCCAGCAGTTACTCAGGGGAAGGGTCCTACGAGCAGTACTTC
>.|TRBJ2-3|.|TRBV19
CASSIGLYTDTQYF
TGTGCCAGTAGTATTGGACTCTACACAGATACGCAGTATTTT
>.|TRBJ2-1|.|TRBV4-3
CASSQGMGLEQFF
TGCGCCAGCAGCCAAGGGATGGGACTTGAGCAGTTCTTC
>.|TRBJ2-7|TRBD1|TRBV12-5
CASGFHGTGRTYEQYF
TGTGCTAGTGGTTTCCACGGGACAGGGAGAACCTACGAGCAGTACTTC
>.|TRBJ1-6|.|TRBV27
CASSSTGYSPLHF
TGTGCCAGCAGTAGTACAGGGTATTCACCCCTCCACTTT
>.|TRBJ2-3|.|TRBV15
CATSKQAGTDTQYF
TGTGCCACCAGCAAACAGGCTGGCACAGATACGCAGTATTTT
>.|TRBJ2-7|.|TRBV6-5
CASSRAPGEQYF
TGTGCCAGCAGCAGGGCGCCGGGCGAGCAGTACTTC
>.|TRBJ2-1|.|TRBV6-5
CASSWRLSSYNEQFF
TGTGCCAGCAGTTGGCGTCTTAGCTCCTACAATGAGCAGTTCTTC
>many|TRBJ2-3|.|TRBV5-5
CASSFRFQNTDTQYF
TGTGCCAGCAGCTTCCGCTTCCAAAACACAGATACGCAGTATTTT
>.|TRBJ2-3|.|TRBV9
CASSVDLLADTQYF
TGTGCCAGCAGCGTAGATTTACTAGCAGATACGCAGTATTTT
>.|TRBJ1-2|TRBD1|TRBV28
CASSTPTGWAYGYTF
TGTGCCAGCAGCACACCGACAGGGTGGGCGTATGGCTACACCTTC
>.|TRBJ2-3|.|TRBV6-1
CASRPRTSTDTQYF
TGTGCCAGCAGGCCCCGGACTAGCACAGATACGCAGTATTTT
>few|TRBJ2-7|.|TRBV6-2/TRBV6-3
CASSYEWTEQYF
TGTGCCAGCAGTTACGAATGGACGGAGCAGTACTTC
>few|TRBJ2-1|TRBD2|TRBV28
CASSLGGGASREQFF
TGTGCCAGCAGTTTGGGCGGGGGGGCGAGTCGGGAGCAGTTCTTC
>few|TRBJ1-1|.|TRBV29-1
CSAGTGGRIAEAFF
TGCAGCGCCGGAACGGGGGGCAGGATCGCTGAAGCTTTCTTT
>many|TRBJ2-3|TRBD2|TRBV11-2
CASSFPSGISTDTQYF
TGTGCCAGCAGCTTCCCTAGCGGAATTAGCACAGATACGCAGTATTTT
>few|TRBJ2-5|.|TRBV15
CATSRGARDQETQYF
TGTGCCACCAGCAGAGGGGCCAGAGATCAAGAGACCCAGTACTTC
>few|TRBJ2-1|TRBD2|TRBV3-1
CASSPDRTSGGGGQFF
TGTGCCAGCAGTCCAGATCGGACTAGCGGGGGCGGTGGGCAGTTCTTC
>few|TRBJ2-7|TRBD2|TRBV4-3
CASSPRSGEGYEQYF
TGCGCCAGCAGCCCCCGAAGCGGGGAGGGCTACGAGCAGTACTTC
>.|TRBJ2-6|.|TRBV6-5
CASSYLTSSGANVLTF
TGTGCCAGCAGTTACTTGACAAGCTCTGGGGCCAACGTCCTGACTTTC
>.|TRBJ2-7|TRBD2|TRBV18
CASSRGLASYEQYF
TGTGCCAGCTCGCGAGGACTAGCGTCCTACGAGCAGTACTTC
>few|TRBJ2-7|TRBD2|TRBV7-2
CASSRGLAGGSYEQYF
TGTGCCAGCAGCCGTGGACTAGCGGGGGGGTCCTACGAGCAGTACTTC
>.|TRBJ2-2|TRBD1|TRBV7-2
CASSLYGTETGELFF
TGTGCCAGCAGCCTATACGGGACAGAGACCGGGGAGCTGTTTTTT
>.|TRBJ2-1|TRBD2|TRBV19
CASSISGGGTEQFF
TGTGCCAGTAGTATTAGCGGGGGTGGGACCGAGCAGTTCTTC
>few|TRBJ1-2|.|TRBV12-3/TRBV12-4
CASSMGPPGPGYTF
TGTGCCAGCAGTATGGGACCCCCGGGGCCTGGCTACACCTTC
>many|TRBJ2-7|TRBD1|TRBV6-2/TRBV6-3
CASSLWTGSYEQYF
TGTGCCAGCAGTTTATGGACAGGAAGCTACGAGCAGTACTTC
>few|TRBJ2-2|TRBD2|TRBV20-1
CSARENSGRASTGELFF
TGCAGTGCTAGAGAAAACAGCGGGAGGGCCTCCACCGGGGAGCTGTTTTTT
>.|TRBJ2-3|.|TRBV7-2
CASSLTGSRGDTQYF
TGTGCCAGCAGCTTAACAGGGTCGAGGGGGGATACGCAGTATTTT